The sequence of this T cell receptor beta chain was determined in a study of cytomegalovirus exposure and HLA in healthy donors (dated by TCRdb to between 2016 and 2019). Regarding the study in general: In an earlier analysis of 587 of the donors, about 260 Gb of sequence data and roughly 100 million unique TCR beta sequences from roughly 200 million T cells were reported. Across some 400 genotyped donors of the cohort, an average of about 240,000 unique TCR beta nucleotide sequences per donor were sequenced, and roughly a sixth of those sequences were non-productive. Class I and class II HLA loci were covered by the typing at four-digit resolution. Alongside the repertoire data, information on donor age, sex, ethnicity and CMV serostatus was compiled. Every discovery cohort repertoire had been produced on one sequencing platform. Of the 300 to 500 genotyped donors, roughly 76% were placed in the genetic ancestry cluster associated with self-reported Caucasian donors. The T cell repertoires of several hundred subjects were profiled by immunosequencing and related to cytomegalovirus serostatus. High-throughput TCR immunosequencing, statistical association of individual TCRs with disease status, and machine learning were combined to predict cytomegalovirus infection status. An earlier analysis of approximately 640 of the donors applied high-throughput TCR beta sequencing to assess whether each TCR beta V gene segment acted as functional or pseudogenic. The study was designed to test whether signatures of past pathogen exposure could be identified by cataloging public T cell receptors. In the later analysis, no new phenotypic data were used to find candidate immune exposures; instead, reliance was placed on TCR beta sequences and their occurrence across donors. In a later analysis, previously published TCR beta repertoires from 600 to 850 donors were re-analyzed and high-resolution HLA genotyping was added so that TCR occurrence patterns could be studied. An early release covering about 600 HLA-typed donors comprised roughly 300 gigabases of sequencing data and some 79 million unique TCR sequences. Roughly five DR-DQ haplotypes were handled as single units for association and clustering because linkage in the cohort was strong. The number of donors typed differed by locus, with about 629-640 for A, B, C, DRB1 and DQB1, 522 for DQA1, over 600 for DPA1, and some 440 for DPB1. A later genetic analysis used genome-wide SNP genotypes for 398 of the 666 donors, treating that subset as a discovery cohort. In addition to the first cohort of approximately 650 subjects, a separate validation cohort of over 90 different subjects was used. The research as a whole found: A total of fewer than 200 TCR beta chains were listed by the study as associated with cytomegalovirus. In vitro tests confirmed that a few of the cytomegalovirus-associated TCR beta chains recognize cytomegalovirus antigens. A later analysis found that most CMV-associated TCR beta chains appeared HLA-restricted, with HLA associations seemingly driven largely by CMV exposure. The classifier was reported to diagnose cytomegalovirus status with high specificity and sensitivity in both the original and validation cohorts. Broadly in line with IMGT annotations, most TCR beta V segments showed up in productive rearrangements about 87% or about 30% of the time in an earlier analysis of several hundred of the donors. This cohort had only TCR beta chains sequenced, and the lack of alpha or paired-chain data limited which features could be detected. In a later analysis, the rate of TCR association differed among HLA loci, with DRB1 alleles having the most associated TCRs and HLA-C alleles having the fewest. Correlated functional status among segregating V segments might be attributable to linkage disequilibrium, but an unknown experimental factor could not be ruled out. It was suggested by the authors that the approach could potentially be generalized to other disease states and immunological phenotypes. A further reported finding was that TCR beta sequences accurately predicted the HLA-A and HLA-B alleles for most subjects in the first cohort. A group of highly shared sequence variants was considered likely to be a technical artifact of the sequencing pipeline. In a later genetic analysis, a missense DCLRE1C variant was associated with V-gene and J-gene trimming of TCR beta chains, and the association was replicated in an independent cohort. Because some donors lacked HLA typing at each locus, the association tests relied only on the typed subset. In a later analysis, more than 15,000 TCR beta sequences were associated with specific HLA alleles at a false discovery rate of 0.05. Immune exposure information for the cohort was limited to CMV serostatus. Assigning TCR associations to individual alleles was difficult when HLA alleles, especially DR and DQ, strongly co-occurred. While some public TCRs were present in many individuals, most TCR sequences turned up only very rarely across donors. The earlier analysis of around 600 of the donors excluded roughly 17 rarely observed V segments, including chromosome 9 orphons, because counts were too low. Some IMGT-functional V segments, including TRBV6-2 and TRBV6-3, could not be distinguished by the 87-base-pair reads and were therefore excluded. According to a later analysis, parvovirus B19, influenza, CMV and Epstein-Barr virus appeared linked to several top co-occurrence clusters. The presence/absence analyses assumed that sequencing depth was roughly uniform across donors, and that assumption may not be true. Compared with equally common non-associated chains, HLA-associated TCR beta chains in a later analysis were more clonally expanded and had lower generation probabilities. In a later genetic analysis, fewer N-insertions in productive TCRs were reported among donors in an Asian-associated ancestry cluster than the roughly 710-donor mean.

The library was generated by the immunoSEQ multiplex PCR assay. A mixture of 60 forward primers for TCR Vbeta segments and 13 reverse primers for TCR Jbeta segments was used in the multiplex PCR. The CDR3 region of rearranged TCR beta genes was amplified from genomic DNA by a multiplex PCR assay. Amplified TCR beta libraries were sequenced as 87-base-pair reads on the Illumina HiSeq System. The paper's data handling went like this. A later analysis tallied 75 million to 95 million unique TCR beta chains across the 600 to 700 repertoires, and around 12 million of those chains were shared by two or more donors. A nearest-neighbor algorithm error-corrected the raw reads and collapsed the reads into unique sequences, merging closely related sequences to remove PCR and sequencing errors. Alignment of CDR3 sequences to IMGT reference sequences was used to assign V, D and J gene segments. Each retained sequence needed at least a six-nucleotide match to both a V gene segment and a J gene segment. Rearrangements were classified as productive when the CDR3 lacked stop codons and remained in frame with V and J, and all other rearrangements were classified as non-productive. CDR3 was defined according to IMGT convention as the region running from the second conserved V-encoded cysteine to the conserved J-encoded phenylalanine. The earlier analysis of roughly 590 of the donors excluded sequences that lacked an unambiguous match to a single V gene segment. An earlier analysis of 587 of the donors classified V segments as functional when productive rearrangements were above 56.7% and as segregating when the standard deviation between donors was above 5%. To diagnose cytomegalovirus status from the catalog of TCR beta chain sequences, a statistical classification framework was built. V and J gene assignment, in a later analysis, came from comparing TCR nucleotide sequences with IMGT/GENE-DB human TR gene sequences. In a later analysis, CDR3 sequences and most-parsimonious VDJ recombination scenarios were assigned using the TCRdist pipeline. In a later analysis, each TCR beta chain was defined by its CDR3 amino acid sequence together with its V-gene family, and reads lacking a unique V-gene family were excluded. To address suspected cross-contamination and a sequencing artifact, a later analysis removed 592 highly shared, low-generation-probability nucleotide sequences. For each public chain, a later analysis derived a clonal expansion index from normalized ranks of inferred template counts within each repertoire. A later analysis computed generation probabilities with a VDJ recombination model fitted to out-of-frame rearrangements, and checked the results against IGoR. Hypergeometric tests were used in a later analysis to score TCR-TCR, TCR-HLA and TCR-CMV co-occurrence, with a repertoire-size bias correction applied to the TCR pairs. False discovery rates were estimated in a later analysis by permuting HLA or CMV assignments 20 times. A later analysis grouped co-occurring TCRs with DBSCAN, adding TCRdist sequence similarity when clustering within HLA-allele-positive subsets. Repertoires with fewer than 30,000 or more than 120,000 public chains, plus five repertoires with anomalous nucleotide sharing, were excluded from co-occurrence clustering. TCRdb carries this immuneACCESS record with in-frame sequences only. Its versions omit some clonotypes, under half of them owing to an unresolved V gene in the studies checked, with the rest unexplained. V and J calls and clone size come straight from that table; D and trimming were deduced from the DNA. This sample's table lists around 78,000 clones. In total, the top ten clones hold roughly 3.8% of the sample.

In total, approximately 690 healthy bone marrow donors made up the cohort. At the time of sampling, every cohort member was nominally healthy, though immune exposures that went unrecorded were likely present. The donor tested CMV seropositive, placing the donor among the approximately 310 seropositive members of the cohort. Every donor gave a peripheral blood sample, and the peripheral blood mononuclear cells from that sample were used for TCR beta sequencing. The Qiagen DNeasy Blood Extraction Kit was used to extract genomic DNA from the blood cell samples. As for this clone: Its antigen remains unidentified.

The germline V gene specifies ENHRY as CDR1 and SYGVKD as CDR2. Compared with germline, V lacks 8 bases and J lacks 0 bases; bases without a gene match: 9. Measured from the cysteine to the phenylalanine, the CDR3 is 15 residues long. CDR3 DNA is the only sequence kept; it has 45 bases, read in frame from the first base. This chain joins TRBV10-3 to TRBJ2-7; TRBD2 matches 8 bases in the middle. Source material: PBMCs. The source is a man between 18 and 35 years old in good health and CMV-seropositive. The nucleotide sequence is TGTGCCATCCGGGGGGGGGCCGCTAGCTCCTACGAGCAGTACTTC. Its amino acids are CAIRGGAASSYEQYF.